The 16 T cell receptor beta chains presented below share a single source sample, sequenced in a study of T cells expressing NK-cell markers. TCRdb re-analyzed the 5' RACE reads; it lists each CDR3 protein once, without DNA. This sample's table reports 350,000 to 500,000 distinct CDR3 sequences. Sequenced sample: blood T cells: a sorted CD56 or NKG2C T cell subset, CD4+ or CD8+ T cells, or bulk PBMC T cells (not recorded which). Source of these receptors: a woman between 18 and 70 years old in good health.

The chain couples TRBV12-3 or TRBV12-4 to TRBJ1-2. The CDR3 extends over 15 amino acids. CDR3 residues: CASTLDGRANYGYTF.

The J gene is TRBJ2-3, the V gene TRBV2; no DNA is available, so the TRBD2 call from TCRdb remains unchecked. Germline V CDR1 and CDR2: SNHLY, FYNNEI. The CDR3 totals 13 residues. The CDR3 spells CATVAGSTDTQYF.

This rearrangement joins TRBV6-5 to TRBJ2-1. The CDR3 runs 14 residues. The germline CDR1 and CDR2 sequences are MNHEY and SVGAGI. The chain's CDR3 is CASSYLDNHNEQFF.

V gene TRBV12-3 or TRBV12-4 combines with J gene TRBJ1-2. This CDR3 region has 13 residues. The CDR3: CASSLGLRSGYTF.

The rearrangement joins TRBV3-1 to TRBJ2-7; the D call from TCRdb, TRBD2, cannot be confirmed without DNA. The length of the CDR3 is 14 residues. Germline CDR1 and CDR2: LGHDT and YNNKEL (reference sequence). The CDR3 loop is CASSPAMGSYEQYF.

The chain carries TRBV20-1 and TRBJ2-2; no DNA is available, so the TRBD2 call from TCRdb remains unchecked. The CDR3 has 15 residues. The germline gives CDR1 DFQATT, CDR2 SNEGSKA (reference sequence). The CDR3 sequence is CSAGGTRLASGELFF.

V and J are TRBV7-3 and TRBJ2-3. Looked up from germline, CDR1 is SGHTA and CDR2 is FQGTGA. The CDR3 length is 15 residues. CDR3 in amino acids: CASSLVGSRTDTQYF.

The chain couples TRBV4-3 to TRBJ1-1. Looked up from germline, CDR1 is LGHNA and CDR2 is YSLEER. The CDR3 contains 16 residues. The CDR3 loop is CASSQDLSSVNTEAFF.

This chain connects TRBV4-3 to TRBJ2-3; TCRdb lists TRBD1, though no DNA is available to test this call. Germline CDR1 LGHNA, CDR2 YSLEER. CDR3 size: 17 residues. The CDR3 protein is CASSQERDRLQGDTQYF.

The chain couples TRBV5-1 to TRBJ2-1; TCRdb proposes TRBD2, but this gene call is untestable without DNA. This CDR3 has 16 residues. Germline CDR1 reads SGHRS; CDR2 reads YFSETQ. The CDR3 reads CASSSSGTRGVNEQFF.

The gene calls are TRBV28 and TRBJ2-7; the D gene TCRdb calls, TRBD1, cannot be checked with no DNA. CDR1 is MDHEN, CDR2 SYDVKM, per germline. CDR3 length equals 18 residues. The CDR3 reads CASSLSLSRQGARYEQYF.

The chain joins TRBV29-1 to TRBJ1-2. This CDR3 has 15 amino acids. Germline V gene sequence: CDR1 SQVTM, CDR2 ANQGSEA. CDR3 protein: CSVENESDGWYGYTF.

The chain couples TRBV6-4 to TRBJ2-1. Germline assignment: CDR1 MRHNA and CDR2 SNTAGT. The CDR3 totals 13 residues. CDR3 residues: CASSDSGLGEQFF.

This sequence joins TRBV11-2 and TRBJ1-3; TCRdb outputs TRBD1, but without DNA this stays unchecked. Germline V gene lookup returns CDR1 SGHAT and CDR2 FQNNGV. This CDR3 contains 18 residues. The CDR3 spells CASSSRPDRSSSGNTIYF.

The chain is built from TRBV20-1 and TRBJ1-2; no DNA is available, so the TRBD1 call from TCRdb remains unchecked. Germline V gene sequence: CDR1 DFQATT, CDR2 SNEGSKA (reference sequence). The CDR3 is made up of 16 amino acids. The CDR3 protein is CSARDRQGWPGGGYTF.

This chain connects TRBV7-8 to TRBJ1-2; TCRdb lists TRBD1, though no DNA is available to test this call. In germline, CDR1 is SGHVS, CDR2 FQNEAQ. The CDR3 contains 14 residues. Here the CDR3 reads CASSLTAINYGYTF.